This T cell receptor (beta chain) came from a study of T cell repertoires in cytomegalovirus infection. TCRdb itself ran the reads through MiXCR, one entry per CDR3 protein. The sample shows approximately 290,000 distinct CDR3 sequences, roughly a quarter of them seen only once. In its sample, this clonotype was seen a few times. V was shortened by 3 bases and J by 0 bases, with 27 bases between the two germline ends. Germline assignment: CDR1 MGHRA and CDR2 YSYEKL. The CDR3 has 20 residues. The sequence derives from a human donor in good health (CMV status not recorded). Some clones in this sample may be carry-over from other donors' samples. The V and J genes are TRBV4-1 and TRBJ2-7; tentative D call: TRBD1 (6 bases). Sample: PBMCs. CDR3 loop: CASSHRTLGPGQQYSYEQYF. In nucleotides, the CDR3 is TGCGCCAGCAGCCACCGGACCCTAGGCCCCGGACAGCAGTACTCCTACGAGCAGTACTTC.